These T cell receptor beta chains were read from a single sample in a study of blood T cell repertoires in COVID-19. Some clones are missing from TCRdb's copy, which holds only in-frame ones; the method was immunoSEQ multiplex PCR. The table lists approximately 210,000 clones, around 80% of them singletons. Material: PBMCs or T cells enriched from blood (not recorded which). The receptors come from a woman aged 45-60 years with acute COVID-19. CDR3s include the opening cysteine and the closing phenylalanine or tryptophan.

V	CDR3
TRBV28	CASSGTGPNQPQHF
TRBV19	CASTLRAGMNTEAFF
TRBV6-5	CASSYSGGNTEAFF
TRBV30	CAWSVYPDTEAFF
TRBV11-3	CASSLGFFGGADTQYF
TRBV2	CASKVARDSLGQPQHF
TRBV28	CASSLLDRAGGYTF
TRBV19	CASSEVLQPQHF
TRBV28	CASSFEGSEAFF
TRBV20-1	CSASNNEQFF